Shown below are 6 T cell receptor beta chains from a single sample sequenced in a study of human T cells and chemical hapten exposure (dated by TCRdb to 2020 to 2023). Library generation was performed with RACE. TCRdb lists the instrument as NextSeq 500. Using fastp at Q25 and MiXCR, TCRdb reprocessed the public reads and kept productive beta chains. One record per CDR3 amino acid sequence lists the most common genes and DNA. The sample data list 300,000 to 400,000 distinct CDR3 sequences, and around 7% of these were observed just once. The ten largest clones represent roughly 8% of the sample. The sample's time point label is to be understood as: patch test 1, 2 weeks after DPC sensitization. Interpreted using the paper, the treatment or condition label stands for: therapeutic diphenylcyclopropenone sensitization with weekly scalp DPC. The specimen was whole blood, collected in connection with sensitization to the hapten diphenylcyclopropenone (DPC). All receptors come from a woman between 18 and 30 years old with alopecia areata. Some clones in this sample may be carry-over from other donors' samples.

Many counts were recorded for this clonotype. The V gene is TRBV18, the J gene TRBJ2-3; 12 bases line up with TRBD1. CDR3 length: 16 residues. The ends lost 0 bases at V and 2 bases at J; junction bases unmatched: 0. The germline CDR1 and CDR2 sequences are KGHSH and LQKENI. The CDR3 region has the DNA TGTGCCAGCTCACCACCGGGACAGGGGGCCACAGATACGCAGTATTTT. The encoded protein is CASSPPGQGATDTQYF. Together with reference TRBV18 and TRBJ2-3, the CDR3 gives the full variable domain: NAGVMQNPRHLVRRRGQEARLRCSPMKGHSHVYWYRQLPEEGLKFMVYLQKENIIDESGMPKERFSAEFPKEGPSILRIQQVVRGDSAAYFCASSPPGQGATDTQYFGPGTRLTVL.

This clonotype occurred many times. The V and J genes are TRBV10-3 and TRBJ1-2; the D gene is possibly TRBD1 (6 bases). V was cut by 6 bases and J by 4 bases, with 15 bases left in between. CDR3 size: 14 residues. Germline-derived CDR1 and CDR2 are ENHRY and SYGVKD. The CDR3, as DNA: TGTGCCATCAGCCCCGGGGGGGGCGCCTATGGCTACACCTTC. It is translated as CAISPGGGAYGYTF.

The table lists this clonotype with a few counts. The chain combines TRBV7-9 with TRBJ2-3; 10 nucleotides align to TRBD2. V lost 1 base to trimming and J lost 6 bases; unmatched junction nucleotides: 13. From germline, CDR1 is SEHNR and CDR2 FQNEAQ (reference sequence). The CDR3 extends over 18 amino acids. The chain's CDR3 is CASSLVSAGLAYPDTQYF. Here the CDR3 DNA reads TGTGCCAGCAGCTTAGTGTCGGCGGGACTAGCGTATCCCGATACGCAGTATTTT.

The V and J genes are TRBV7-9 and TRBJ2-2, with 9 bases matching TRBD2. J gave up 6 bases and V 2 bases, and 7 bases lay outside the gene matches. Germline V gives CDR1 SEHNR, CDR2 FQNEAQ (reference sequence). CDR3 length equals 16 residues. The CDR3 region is CASSLSLAGTAGELFF. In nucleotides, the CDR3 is TGTGCCAGCAGCTTATCCCTAGCGGGGACAGCCGGGGAGCTGTTTTTT.

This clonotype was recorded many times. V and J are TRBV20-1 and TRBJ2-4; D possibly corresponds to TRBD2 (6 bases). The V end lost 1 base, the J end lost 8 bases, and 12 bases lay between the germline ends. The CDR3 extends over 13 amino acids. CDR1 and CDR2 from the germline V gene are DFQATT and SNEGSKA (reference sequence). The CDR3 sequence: CSARVGGSDIQYF. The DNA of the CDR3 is TGCAGTGCTAGAGTAGGAGGGAGCGACATTCAGTACTTC.

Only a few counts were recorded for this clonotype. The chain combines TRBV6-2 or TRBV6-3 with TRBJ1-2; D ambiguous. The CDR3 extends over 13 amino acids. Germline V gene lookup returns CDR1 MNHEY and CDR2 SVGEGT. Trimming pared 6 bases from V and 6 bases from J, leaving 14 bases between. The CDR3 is CASSREDIDGYTF. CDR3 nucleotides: TGTGCCAGCAGCCGAGAGGATATTGATGGCTACACCTTC.